This is a list of T cell receptor beta chains from one sample in a study of metastatic and nonmetastatic thyroid tumors. TCRdb re-called the PCR reads via MiXCR. The table records about 20,000 clones, approximately 37% of them present only once. What was sequenced was tumor tissue. These receptors came from a female donor with papillary thyroid cancer or a benign thyroid nodule (not recorded which). Some clones in this sample may be carry-over from other donors' samples. Each CDR3 is given with its conserved first and last residue. Fields, in order: D gene, J gene, CDR3 length, clone size, V gene, CDR3 protein, CDR3 DNA. The D gene is left open where the match is weak. Size tells how often a clone was seen (once, few, many) or the class of an expanded clone, and some rows leave it out.

TRBD1 TRBJ1-1 12 NA TRBV6-1 CASRDRVGEAFF TGTGCCAGCAGGGACAGGGTGGGTGAAGCTTTCTTT
TRBD2 TRBJ2-7 15 NA TRBV20-1 CSARISGVVLGEQYF TGCAGTGCTAGAATTAGCGGGGTCGTTCTGGGCGAGCAGTACTTC
TRBD1 TRBJ1-1 13 NA TRBV7-2 CASSTLTGAEAFF TGTGCCAGCAGCACTCTGACAGGGGCTGAAGCTTTCTTT
NA TRBJ2-1 11 few TRBV6-1 CASSELNEQFF TGTGCCAGCAGTGAATTAAATGAGCAGTTCTTC
TRBD2 TRBJ2-2 16 NA TRBV6-5 CASSYSGLAGAGELFF TGTGCCAGCAGTTACTCCGGACTAGCGGGAGCCGGGGAGCTGTTTTTT
NA TRBJ2-1 14 NA TRBV6-1 CASRPHEAVFEQFF TGTGCCAGCAGGCCTCACGAGGCGGTTTTTGAGCAGTTCTTC
TRBD1 TRBJ2-7 14 NA TRBV6-2/TRBV6-3 CASSHGQGGNEQYF TGTGCCAGCAGCCACGGACAGGGTGGAAACGAGCAGTACTTC
TRBD2 TRBJ2-2 15 NA TRBV30 CAWSAIRTSTGELFF TGTGCCTGGAGCGCTATTAGGACTAGCACCGGGGAGCTGTTTTTT
NA TRBJ2-1 14 NA TRBV20-1 CSATLRASYNEQFF TGCAGTGCTACCTTGCGGGCCTCCTACAATGAGCAGTTCTTC
NA TRBJ2-7 14 NA TRBV6-1 CASSPLAVPEEQYF TGTGCCAGCAGTCCATTAGCGGTTCCGGAGGAGCAGTACTTC
TRBD2 TRBJ2-2 15 NA TRBV28 CASSFPGGGGGELFF TGTGCCAGCAGTTTCCCTGGCGGGGGGGGCGGGGAGCTGTTTTTT
TRBD1 TRBJ1-4 17 NA TRBV24-1 CATSDRDRGRGNEKLFF TGTGCCACCAGTGACCGGGACAGGGGGCGAGGTAATGAAAAACTGTTTTTT
NA TRBJ1-4 15 few TRBV27 CASSPEVATNEKLFF TGTGCCAGCAGCCCGGAGGTTGCAACTAATGAAAAACTGTTTTTT
TRBD2 TRBJ2-7 15 few TRBV28 CASSLLAGGAYEQYF TGTGCCAGCAGTTTACTAGCGGGAGGCGCCTACGAGCAGTACTTC
NA TRBJ2-1 16 NA TRBV5-1 CASSLLGSENYNEQFF TGCGCCAGCAGCTTGCTTGGGTCAGAGAATTACAATGAGCAGTTCTTC
NA TRBJ2-7 14 NA TRBV6-1 CASSVGDDRAEQYF TGTGCCAGCAGTGTTGGAGACGATAGGGCCGAGCAGTACTTC
NA TRBJ1-6 16 NA TRBV28 CASSLYSSSYNSPLHF TGTGCCAGCAGTTTATACTCTAGCTCCTATAATTCACCCCTCCACTTT
TRBD1 TRBJ2-7 15 few TRBV6-6 CASSYDRAGGFEQYF TGTGCCAGCAGTTATGACAGGGCTGGCGGATTTGAGCAGTACTTC
NA TRBJ2-2 14 NA TRBV5-1 CASSLDGGTGELFF TGCGCCAGCAGCTTGGATGGGGGCACCGGGGAGCTGTTTTTT
NA TRBJ2-2 15 NA TRBV5-1 CASSLFAANTGELFF TGCGCCAGCAGCTTGTTTGCGGCTAACACCGGGGAGCTGTTTTTT
NA TRBJ2-7 13 many TRBV6-1 CASRSLGGYEQYF TGTGCCAGCAGGTCGCTCGGGGGTTACGAGCAGTACTTC
TRBD1 TRBJ2-7 15 NA TRBV19 CASTPGQGTFYEQYF TGTGCCAGTACCCCGGGACAGGGGACCTTTTACGAGCAGTACTTC
NA TRBJ2-3 11 few TRBV27 CASSSPDTQYF TGTGCCAGCAGCTCACCAGATACGCAGTATTTT
TRBD2 TRBJ2-7 15 NA TRBV9 CASSASSGITYEQYF TGTGCCAGCAGCGCCTCTAGCGGGATCACCTACGAGCAGTACTTC
NA TRBJ2-1 14 few TRBV6-1 CASSDRAYRNEQFF TGTGCCAGCAGTGATAGAGCGTATCGCAATGAGCAGTTCTTC